This TCR beta chain was identified in a study of CD8 T cells in ankylosing spondylitis. A quantitative 5'-RACE method, one with molecular barcodes, was used to make TCR beta libraries. MiXCR, run by TCRdb on the 5' RACE reads, gives a single entry per CDR3 protein. The sample contains 250,000 to 350,000 distinct CDR3 sequences, 15% to 25% of which appear only once. Comments on this clonotype: Antigen: not known.

With V trimmed by 3 bases and J by 2 bases, 9 bases remained unmatched. Germline CDR1 is SGHRS and CDR2 is YFSETQ. There are 17 residues in the CDR3. Regarding the study as a whole: Disease-associated clones were reportedly significantly overrepresented in matched ankylosing spondylitis synovial fluid. A TCR beta motif made of about 8 highly homologous variants seemed typical of ankylosing spondylitis blood. Past studies reported some motif variants in reactive arthritis synovial fluid and blood.

This rearrangement joins TRBV5-1 to TRBJ2-3, with 10 bases fitting TRBD1. This TCR was sampled from a male donor with ankylosing spondylitis or in good health (not recorded which). The sequencing input was blood, either unsorted or a sorted T cell fraction (not recorded which). CDR3 sequence: CASSSVTGTGDTDTQYF. CDR3 sequence (DNA): TGCGCCAGCAGCTCCGTAACCGGGACAGGGGACACAGATACGCAGTATTTT.